The 6 T cell receptor beta chains below come from one sample, sequenced in a study of blood T cell repertoires in COVID-19. Only in-frame clones appear in the TCRdb table, and some are missing; sequencing was by immunoSEQ multiplex PCR. Found here are 280,000 or so clones, 83% of them singletons; the top ten hold around 10%. The material sequenced was peripheral blood. The receptors derive from a woman aged 50 to 60 who had recovered from COVID-19.

The chain uses TRBV2 and TRBJ2-2; 8 bases are shared with TRBD1. Germline loops: CDR1 SNHLY, CDR2 FYNNEI. There are 15 residues in the CDR3. Trimming cost V 2 bases and J 4 bases; bases outside gene matches: 3. The CDR3 bases are TGTGCCAGCAGTGAACAGGGGGCGAGCACCGGGGAGCTGTTTTTT. Amino acids: CASSEQGASTGELFF. Using reference TRBV2 and TRBJ2-2 for the parts outside the CDR3, the full variable domain is EPEVTQTPSHQVTQMGQEVILRCVPISNHLYFYWYRQILGQKVEFLVSFYNNEISEKSEIFDDQFSVERPDGSNFTLKIRSTKLEDSAMYFCASSEQGASTGELFFGEGSRLTVL.

This rearrangement joins TRBV18 to TRBJ2-7, with TRBD1 as a possible D gene (6 bases). The CDR3 contains 13 residues. Between the trimmed V and J ends, which lost 2 bases and 5 bases, there was a span of 10 bases. Germline CDR1 and CDR2: KGHSH and LQKENI. CDR3 DNA sequence: TGTGCCAGCTCACCAATTACAGGGAACGAGCAGTACTTC. Its translation is CASSPITGNEQYF.

This chain links TRBV19 with TRBJ1-1; 8 bases map to TRBD1. CDR1 is LNHDA, CDR2 SQIVND, per germline (reference sequence). The CDR3 runs to 15 residues. V lost 5 bases, J lost 4 bases, and 9 bases stayed unmatched. CDR3 DNA sequence: TGTGCCAGTAGTGTCCGAAAGACAGGGGTCACTGAAGCTTTCTTT. The encoded protein is CASSVRKTGVTEAFF.

The chain employs TRBV2 and TRBJ2-3; the D gene is possibly TRBD2 (6 bases). The V and J ends lost 4 bases and 3 bases respectively, with 11 bases between them. This CDR3 has 14 residues. Germline values: CDR1 SNHLY, CDR2 FYNNEI. CDR3 DNA sequence: TGTGCCAGCAGTGGGCTTGGAGGGACAGATACGCAGTATTTT. Its protein product is CASSGLGGTDTQYF. Filled out from reference TRBV2 and TRBJ2-3, the complete variable domain reads EPEVTQTPSHQVTQMGQEVILRCVPISNHLYFYWYRQILGQKVEFLVSFYNNEISEKSEIFDDQFSVERPDGSNFTLKIRSTKLEDSAMYFCASSGLGGTDTQYFGPGTRLTVL.

The rearrangement links TRBV5-4 to TRBJ2-5; 9 bases are shared with TRBD1. CDR3 length: 14 residues. CDR1 and CDR2 from the germline V gene are SGHNT and YYREEE (reference sequence). The ends lost 9 bases at V and 5 bases at J; junction bases unmatched: 11. CDR3: CAINRQGGMETQYF. CDR3 bases: TGTGCCATAAACAGACAGGGGGGGATGGAGACCCAGTACTTC.

This clone was seen once. This chain uses TRBV7-2 with TRBJ2-3, with unresolved D. Germline-derived CDR1 and CDR2 are SGHTA and FQGNSA. Trimming removed 7 bases at V and 5 bases at J, with 16 bases between. The CDR3 spans 14 residues. The CDR3 is CASTPVSRIDTQYF. Written as DNA, the CDR3 is TGTGCCAGCACCCCCGTCTCCAGGATAGATACGCAGTATTTT.